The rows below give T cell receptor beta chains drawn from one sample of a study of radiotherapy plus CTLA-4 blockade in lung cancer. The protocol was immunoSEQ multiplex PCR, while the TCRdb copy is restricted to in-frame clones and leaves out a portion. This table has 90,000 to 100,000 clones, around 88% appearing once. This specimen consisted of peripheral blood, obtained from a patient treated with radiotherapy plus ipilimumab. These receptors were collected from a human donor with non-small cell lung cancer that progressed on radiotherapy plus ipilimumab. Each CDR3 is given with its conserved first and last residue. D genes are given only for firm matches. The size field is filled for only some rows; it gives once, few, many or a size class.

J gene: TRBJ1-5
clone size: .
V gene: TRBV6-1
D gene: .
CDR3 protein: CASTLTGGGNQPQHF
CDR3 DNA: TGTGCCAGCACCCTGACAGGAGGTGGCAATCAGCCCCAGCATTTT

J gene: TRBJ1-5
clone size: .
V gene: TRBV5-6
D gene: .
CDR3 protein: CASSRAQGFQPQHF
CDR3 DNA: TGTGCCAGCAGCCGAGCACAGGGTTTTCAGCCCCAGCATTTT

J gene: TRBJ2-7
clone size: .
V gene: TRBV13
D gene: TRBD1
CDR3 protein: CASSIGLGQGDEQYF
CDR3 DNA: TGTGCCAGCAGCATAGGTCTGGGACAGGGCGACGAGCAGTACTTC

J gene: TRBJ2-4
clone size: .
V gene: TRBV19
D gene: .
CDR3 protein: CASSILGNIQYF
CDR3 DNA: TGTGCCAGTAGTATCTTAGGGAACATTCAGTACTTC

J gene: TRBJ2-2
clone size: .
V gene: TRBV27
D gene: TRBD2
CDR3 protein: CASSPGVGIAGENTGGLFF
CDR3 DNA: TGTGCCAGCAGCCCTGGGGTGGGGATAGCGGGAGAGAACACCGGGGGGCTGTTTTTT

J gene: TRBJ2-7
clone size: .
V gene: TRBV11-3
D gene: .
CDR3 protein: CASSLEVEQYF
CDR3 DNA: TGTGCCAGCAGCTTAGAGGTCGAGCAGTACTTC

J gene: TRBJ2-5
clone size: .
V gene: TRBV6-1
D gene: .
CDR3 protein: CASSERLALRETQYF
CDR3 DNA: TGTGCCAGCAGTGAACGGCTAGCGTTGAGGGAGACCCAGTACTTC

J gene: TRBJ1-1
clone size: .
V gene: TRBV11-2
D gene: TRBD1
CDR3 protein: CASSRGQTEAFF
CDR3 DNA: TGTGCCAGCAGCCGGGGACAGACGGAAGCTTTCTTT

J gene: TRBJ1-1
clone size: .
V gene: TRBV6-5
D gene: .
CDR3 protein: CASSYERSTEAFF
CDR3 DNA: TGTGCCAGCAGTTATGAACGGTCGACTGAAGCTTTCTTT

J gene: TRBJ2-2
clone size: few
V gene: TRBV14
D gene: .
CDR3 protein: CASSQELIGELFF
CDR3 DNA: TGTGCCAGCAGCCAAGAGTTGATTGGGGAGCTGTTTTTT

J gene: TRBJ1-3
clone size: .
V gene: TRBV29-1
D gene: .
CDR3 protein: CSVEEWRSEGDPGNTIYF
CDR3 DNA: TGCAGCGTTGAGGAGTGGCGGTCGGAAGGGGATCCTGGAAACACCATATATTTT

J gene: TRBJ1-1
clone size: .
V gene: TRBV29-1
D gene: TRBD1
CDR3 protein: CSVGMGQRGTEAFF
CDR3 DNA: TGCAGCGTTGGGATGGGACAGAGGGGTACTGAAGCTTTCTTT

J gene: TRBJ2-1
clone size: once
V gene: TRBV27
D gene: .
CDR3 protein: CASSTYNEQFF
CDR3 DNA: TGTGCCAGCAGTACCTACAATGAGCAGTTCTTC

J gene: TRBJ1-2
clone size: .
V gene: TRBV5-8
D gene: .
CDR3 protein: CASRPTGGVYGYTF
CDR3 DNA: TGTGCCAGCAGACCCACGGGCGGGGTCTATGGCTACACCTTC

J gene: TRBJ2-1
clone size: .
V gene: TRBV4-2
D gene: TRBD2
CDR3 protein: CASSQTLAADEQFF
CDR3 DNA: TGTGCCAGCAGCCAAACTCTAGCGGCCGATGAGCAGTTCTTC

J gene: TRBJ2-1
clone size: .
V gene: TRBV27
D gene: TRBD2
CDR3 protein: CASSSAGSSYNEQFF
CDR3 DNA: TGTGCCAGCAGTTCAGCGGGGAGCTCCTACAATGAGCAGTTCTTC

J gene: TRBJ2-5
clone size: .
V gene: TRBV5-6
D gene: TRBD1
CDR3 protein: CASRYTDRALQETQYF
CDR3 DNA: TGTGCCAGCCGATATACGGACAGGGCCCTCCAAGAGACCCAGTACTTC

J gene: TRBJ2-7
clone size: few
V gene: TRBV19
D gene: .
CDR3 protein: CASSVGVGEQYF
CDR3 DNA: TGTGCCAGTAGTGTGGGAGTAGGCGAGCAGTACTTC

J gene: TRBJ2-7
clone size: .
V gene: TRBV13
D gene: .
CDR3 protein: CASSLGRGPYEQYF
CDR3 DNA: TGTGCCAGCAGCTTAGGCCGGGGGCCCTACGAGCAGTACTTC

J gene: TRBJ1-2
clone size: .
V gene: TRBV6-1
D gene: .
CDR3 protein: CASRFKLDIYGYTF
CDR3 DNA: TGTGCCAGCAGATTCAAATTGGACATCTATGGCTACACCTTC

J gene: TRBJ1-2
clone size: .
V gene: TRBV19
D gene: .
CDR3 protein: CASSIVGQGQGYTF
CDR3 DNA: TGTGCCAGTAGTATAGTGGGCCAGGGTCAAGGCTACACCTTC

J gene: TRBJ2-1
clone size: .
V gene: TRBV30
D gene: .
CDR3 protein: CAWRSRLVYNEQFF
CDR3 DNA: TGTGCCTGGAGAAGTAGACTAGTCTACAATGAGCAGTTCTTC

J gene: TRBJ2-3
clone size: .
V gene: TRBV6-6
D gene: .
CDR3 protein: CASTSISGRTDTQYF
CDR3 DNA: TGTGCCAGCACCTCGATCAGCGGGCGCACAGATACGCAGTATTTT